The 10 T cell receptor beta chains given below trace back to one sample, sequenced in a study of identifying expanded T cells in peripheral blood. Data came from immunoSEQ multiplex PCR; TCRdb stores just in-frame clones and leaves some out. Here the sample spans approximately 85,000 clones, 88% being singletons. Sequences were obtained from blood. These receptors came from a person aged 18 to 75 in good health.

This chain connects TRBV5-4 to TRBJ1-1, with 7 bases matching TRBD1. CDR3 length equals 14 residues. Losses at the gene ends were 4 bases for V and 0 bases for J; bases not matched to a gene: 3. Germline V gene sequence: CDR1 SGHNT, CDR2 YYREEE (reference sequence). The CDR3 DNA reads as TGTGCCAGCAGCCGACAGGGCTTGAACACTGAAGCTTTCTTT. Translating gives CASSRQGLNTEAFF.

The genes are TRBV11-2 and TRBJ2-2, with D possibly matching TRBD2 (5 bases). This CDR3 spans 13 amino acids. V lost 11 bases to trimming and J lost 3 bases, with 13 bases between them. Germline CDR1 reads SGHAT; CDR2 reads FQNNGV. The CDR3 DNA sequence: TGTGCCTCTCTCCCGGGGTACACCGGGGAGCTGTTTTTT. This sequence encodes CASLPGYTGELFF.

V and J are TRBV7-6 and TRBJ1-3; a weak D match, TRBD1 (5 bases). Trimming took 6 bases from V and 0 from J, leaving 9 bases between them. Germline CDR1 is SGHVS and CDR2 is FNYEAQ. The CDR3 extends over 14 amino acids. CDR3 sequence (DNA): TGTGCCAGCAGTGAGGGGAGCTCTGGAAACACCATATATTTT. Residues: CASSEGSSGNTIYF.

The rearrangement links TRBV6-1 to TRBJ1-6; D possibly corresponds to TRBD1 (5 bases). Per germline, CDR1 MNHNS and CDR2 SASEGT. The CDR3 is 13 residues long. V dropped 4 bases and J dropped 14 bases, with 15 bases sitting between them. The CDR3 DNA is TGTGCCAGCAGTGGCCCGGGACTTATCACCCTCCACTTT. It codes for CASSGPGLITLHF.

The V gene is TRBV5-6, the J gene TRBJ1-1; D uncertain. The CDR3 has 15 amino acids. CDR1 and CDR2 from the germline V gene are SGHDT and YYEEEE. Trimming removed 1 base from V and 1 base from J, with 11 bases in between. CDR3 DNA: TGTGCCAGCAGCTTGCTCCAGATACAGAACACTGAAGCTTTCTTT. It is translated as CASSLLQIQNTEAFF.

The chain carries TRBV19 and TRBJ2-7; a weak D match, TRBD1 (5 bases). The V gene lost 6 bases and the J gene lost 4 bases, with 16 bases spanning the gap. The CDR3 covers 14 residues. The germline V gene encodes CDR1 LNHDA and CDR2 SQIVND (reference sequence). Written as DNA, the CDR3 is TGTGCCAGTAGCACCCGACAGATACCTTACGAGCAGTACTTC. Its translation: CASSTRQIPYEQYF.

V and J are TRBV5-1 and TRBJ2-7; D perhaps matches TRBD1 (6 bases). The CDR3 is made up of 14 amino acids. CDR1 is SGHRS and CDR2 is YFSETQ in the germline V gene. Trimming removed 4 bases at V and 2 bases at J, with 13 bases between. DNA for the CDR3: TGCGCCAGCAGCCTCACGACAGGACCCTACGAGCAGTACTTC. Its protein is CASSLTTGPYEQYF. The complete variable domain, with remaining parts taken from reference TRBV5-1 and TRBJ2-7, reads KAGVTQTPRYLIKTRGQQVTLSCSPISGHRSVSWYQQTPGQGLQFLFEYFSETQRNKGNFPGRFSGRQFSNSRSEMNVSTLELGDSALYLCASSLTTGPYEQYFGPGTRLTVT.

The chain links TRBV6-5 to TRBJ1-3; unclear D gene. The CDR3 is 14 amino acids. Germline V gene lookup returns CDR1 MNHEY and CDR2 SVGAGI. Deletions cut 0 bases from V and 4 bases from J, with 7 bases between. The CDR3 DNA reads as TGTGCCAGCAGTTACTCGAGCAGGGGAAACACCATATATTTT. Amino acid sequence: CASSYSSRGNTIYF.

The chain carries TRBV29-1 and TRBJ2-1, with TRBD2 matching over 8 bases. The CDR3 totals 14 residues. Germline trimming cut 7 bases from V and 0 bases from J; bases unmatched to any gene: 5. CDR1 SQVTM and CDR2 ANQGSEA come from the germline V gene. CDR3 in amino acids: CSAGRGGSYNEQFF. The CDR3 nucleotides read TGCAGCGCCGGCCGGGGGGGCTCCTACAATGAGCAGTTCTTC.

The CDR3 reads CASRRGAVDTIYF. CDR3 DNA: TGTGCCAGTAGGCGAGGTGCTGTGGACACCATATATTTT. This chain uses TRBV19 with TRBJ1-3; D is unclear. Germline V gene sequence: CDR1 LNHDA, CDR2 SQIVND (reference sequence). The CDR3 contains 13 residues. The ends were cut back, 6 bases at V and 8 bases at J, with 14 bases in the middle. Full variable domain (outside the CDR3, taken from reference TRBV19 and TRBJ1-3): DGGITQSPKYLFRKEGQNVTLSCEQNLNHDAMYWYRQDPGQGLRLIYYSQIVNDFQKGDIAEGYSVSREKKESFPLTVTSAQKNPTAFYLCASRRGAVDTIYFGEGSWLTVV.